The 7 T cell receptor beta chains below were found in one sample sequenced in a study of regulatory T cells in long-lasting Graves disease. The sample's time point: newly diagnosed GD, antithyroid drugs for less than 3 months. Extracted PBMC RNA gave rise to the TCR library. Library construction for TCR beta used iRepertoire HTBI primers and Arm-PCR of CDR3 regions. In TCRdb, the multiplex PCR reads were re-called with MiXCR into one record per CDR3 protein. The table includes 200,000 to 250,000 distinct CDR3 sequences, around 20% detected once. The starting material was peripheral blood mononuclear cells (PBMCs), obtained at new diagnosis, from a patient treated with antithyroid drugs. The source of these receptors is a female donor with Graves disease.

In this sample, this clonotype turned up many times. The rearrangement uses TRBV28 and TRBJ2-5; D is perhaps TRBD1 (5 bases). The CDR3 is 15 amino acids. CDR1 is MDHEN and CDR2 is SYDVKM in the germline V gene. Trimming removed 2 bases at V and 5 bases at J, with 15 bases between. The CDR3 region has the DNA TGTGCCAGCAGTTTAAGGGCAGGGTCGGGCGAGACCCAGTACTTC. As protein: CASSLRAGSGETQYF.

This clonotype was recorded at least ten times. The chain is built from TRBV20-1 and TRBJ2-7, with D maybe TRBD1 (6 bases). With 4 bases removed from V and 4 bases from J, the gap between germline ends came to 14 bases. Germline loops: CDR1 DFQATT, CDR2 SNEGSKA (reference sequence). CDR3 length: 13 amino acids. Here the CDR3 DNA reads TGCAGTGCTAACAGGGAAGAAGGGTACGAGCAGTACTTC. Translation gives CSANREEGYEQYF.

Concerning this clonotype itself: This likely traces to a read error, being one base from a far larger clone. The J gene is TRBJ2-5, the V gene TRBV7-2; 9 bases are a match to TRBD2. This CDR3 spans 16 amino acids. Germline lookup yields CDR1 SGHTA and CDR2 FQGNSA. J lost 0 bases, V lost 6 bases, and 8 bases had no gene match. The CDR3 loop is CASRSGTSTYQETQYF. DNA of the CDR3: TGTGCCAGCAGATCCGGGACTAGCACTTACCAAGAGACCCAGTACTTC. The full variable domain, in which reference TRBV7-2 and TRBJ2-5 provide the parts outside the CDR3, is GAGVSQSPSNKVTEKGKDVELRCDPISGHTALYWYRQSLGQGLEFLIYFQGNSAPDKSGLPSDRFSAERTGGSVSTLTIQRTQQEDSAVYLCASRSGTSTYQETQYFGPGTRLLVL.

This clonotype was found a few times. V and J are TRBV10-3 and TRBJ2-5; maybe TRBD2 (6 bases). The CDR3 is 12 amino acids. V was clipped by 4 bases and J by 9 bases, with 12 bases between them. Germline loops: CDR1 ENHRY, CDR2 SYGVKD. The CDR3 loop is CAISGGDGAQYF. CDR3 DNA: TGTGCCATCAGTGGGGGGGATGGGGCCCAGTACTTC.

This clonotype was seen many times. CDR3 amino acids: CASRRGHNEQFF. The CDR3 nucleotides read TGTGCCAGCAGGAGAGGTCACAATGAGCAGTTCTTC. The rearrangement uses TRBV27 and TRBJ2-1; D is uncertain. Germline V gene lookup returns CDR1 MNHEY and CDR2 SMNVEV (reference sequence). There are 12 residues in the CDR3. Deletions cut 6 bases from V and 5 bases from J, with 8 bases between.

Ten or more counts support this clonotype. V usage is TRBV9 and J usage is TRBJ2-6; D gene uncertain. CDR1 SGDLS and CDR2 YYNGEE come from the germline V gene. The ends were cut back, 3 bases at V and 0 bases at J, with 4 bases in the middle. CDR3 length: 14 amino acids. The CDR3 is CASSGSSGANVLTF. In DNA form, the CDR3 reads TGTGCCAGCAGCGGGAGCTCTGGGGCCAACGTCCTGACTTTC.

This clonotype has a count of ten or more. The gene calls are TRBV7-2 and TRBJ2-3; D is undetermined. The CDR3 covers 13 residues. Germline lookup yields CDR1 SGHTA and CDR2 FQGNSA. V lost 5 bases and J lost 2, with 8 bases in between. CDR3 DNA sequence: TGTGCCAGCAGCCGGAGATTCACAGATACGCAGTATTTT. Amino acid sequence: CASSRRFTDTQYF.